The rows below give T cell receptor beta chains drawn from one sample of a study of T cell changes during pregnancy in multiple sclerosis. The assay was immunoSEQ multiplex PCR, and TCRdb's table has in-frame clones only and misses some. The repertoire holds about 33,000 clones, with about 90% as singletons. The sequencing here drew on CD4+ T cells from peripheral blood mononuclear cells, taken in the third trimester of pregnancy. Receptors originate from a female donor in good health, enrolled as a control in a pregnancy study. CDR3s include the opening cysteine and the closing phenylalanine or tryptophan. A D gene is named only where the DNA matches it firmly. Size tells how often a clone was seen (once, few, many) or the class of an expanded clone, and some rows leave it out.

TRBD2	few	TRBV6-1	TRBJ2-3	CASSEGTSGGDTQYF	TGTGCCAGCAGTGAAGGGACTAGCGGGGGGGATACGCAGTATTTT
TRBD2	few	TRBV4-3	TRBJ2-4	CASSLRGGLGPKNIQYF	TGCGCCAGCAGCCTGAGGGGAGGGCTCGGCCCCAAAAACATTCAGTACTTC
.	.	TRBV11-2	TRBJ1-2	CASSNSPLRGGYTF	TGTGCCAGCAGCAATTCCCCCCTCAGGGGTGGCTACACCTTC
TRBD2	.	TRBV19	TRBJ2-1	CASSRLRGGPYNEQFF	TGTGCCAGTAGTAGACTAAGGGGAGGGCCCTACAATGAGCAGTTCTTC
TRBD1	.	TRBV28	TRBJ2-2	CASGGQAVTGELFF	TGTGCCAGCGGGGGACAGGCAGTCACCGGGGAGCTGTTTTTT
.	few	TRBV19	TRBJ1-1	CASRAAAGGAFF	TGTGCCAGTAGGGCGGCGGCTGGCGGAGCTTTCTTT
.	few	TRBV30	TRBJ1-4	CAWGGSTNEKLFF	TGTGCCTGGGGAGGGAGTACTAATGAAAAACTGTTTTTT
.	.	TRBV2	TRBJ2-4	CASSAGGAKNIQYF	TGTGCCAGCAGTGCTGGAGGTGCCAAAAACATTCAGTACTTC
.	.	TRBV28	TRBJ2-1	CASSLDSINEQFF	TGTGCCAGCAGTTTAGACAGCATCAATGAGCAGTTCTTC
.	.	TRBV28	TRBJ1-3	CASSSLPGRADTIYF	TGTGCCAGCAGTTCCCTCCCAGGGAGGGCAGACACCATATATTTT
.	.	TRBV29-1	TRBJ2-2	CSVGGHTGELFF	TGCAGCGTTGGGGGGCACACCGGGGAGCTGTTTTTT
.	.	TRBV2	TRBJ2-5	CASSEASGVVKTQYF	TGTGCCAGCAGTGAAGCTAGCGGTGTCGTGAAGACCCAGTACTTC
.	.	TRBV27	TRBJ2-3	CASSFDGIGTDTQYF	TGTGCCAGCAGTTTTGACGGGATCGGCACAGATACGCAGTATTTT
TRBD1	.	TRBV19	TRBJ1-6	CASSPGQGNSPLHF	TGTGCCAGTTCACCGGGACAGGGTAATTCACCCCTCCACTTT
TRBD1	.	TRBV6-1	TRBJ2-7	CASSEAGTGSYEQYF	TGTGCCAGCAGTGAAGCGGGGACAGGGTCCTACGAGCAGTACTTC
.	.	TRBV6-1	TRBJ1-5	CASRGDGNQPQHF	TGTGCCAGCAGGGGAGATGGCAATCAGCCCCAGCATTTT
TRBD2	.	TRBV11-2	TRBJ2-3	CASSREGRGYTDTQYF	TGTGCCAGCAGCCGGGAGGGCAGGGGATACACAGATACGCAGTATTTT
.	.	TRBV28	TRBJ2-3	CASRDRGKDTQYF	TGTGCCAGCAGGGACCGAGGGAAAGATACGCAGTATTTT
TRBD1	.	TRBV18	TRBJ2-3	CASSPLQPGTGGSDTQYF	TGTGCCAGCTCACCTCTCCAACCCGGGACAGGGGGCTCAGATACGCAGTATTTT
TRBD1	.	TRBV10-1	TRBJ1-5	CATKRDRANQPQHF	TGCGCCACCAAAAGAGACAGGGCAAATCAGCCCCAGCATTTT
TRBD1	.	TRBV28	TRBJ1-1	CASRPGQGRAFF	TGTGCCAGCAGGCCCGGACAGGGGAGAGCTTTCTTT
TRBD1	.	TRBV6-5	TRBJ2-7	CASSSLDRGRNEQYF	TGTGCCAGCAGCTCCCTGGATAGGGGGCGTAACGAGCAGTACTTC
TRBD1	.	TRBV5-1	TRBJ1-4	CASSPALRGRDEKLFF	TGCGCCAGCAGCCCGGCCCTCAGGGGGCGAGATGAAAAACTGTTTTTT
TRBD1	.	TRBV19	TRBJ2-1	CASRSRDRGQVNEQFF	TGTGCCAGTAGAAGCCGGGACAGGGGCCAGGTAAATGAGCAGTTCTTC
TRBD2	.	TRBV10-2	TRBJ2-3	CASSPSGKAQYF	TGCGCCAGCTCCCCTAGCGGGAAGGCGCAGTATTTT
.	few	TRBV19	TRBJ1-3	CASSRRTDGNTIYF	TGTGCCAGTAGTAGGAGGACAGACGGAAACACCATATATTTT
.	.	TRBV1	TRBJ2-2	CTSSQDSQGTDTGELFF	TGCACCAGCAGCCAAGACTCCCAGGGAACGGACACCGGGGAGCTGTTTTTT
TRBD1	few	TRBV18	TRBJ1-1	CASSPRQGGYTEAFF	TGTGCCAGCTCACCTCGACAGGGGGGGTACACTGAAGCTTTCTTT
.	once	TRBV7-8	TRBJ2-6	CASSLNRWEGANVLTF	TGTGCCAGCAGCTTAAACAGGTGGGAAGGGGCCAACGTCCTGACTTTC
TRBD1	.	TRBV7-9	TRBJ1-5	CASSLAQGGLSNQPQHF	TGTGCCAGCAGCTTAGCTCAGGGGGGCTTAAGCAATCAGCCCCAGCATTTT
TRBD2	.	TRBV5-1	TRBJ2-7	CASSGASGGLEQYF	TGCGCCAGCAGCGGGGCTAGCGGGGGTCTGGAGCAGTACTTC
TRBD1	.	TRBV11-1	TRBJ2-6	CASSRQGSGANVLTF	TGTGCCAGCAGCCGACAGGGCTCTGGGGCCAACGTCCTGACTTTC
.	.	TRBV28	TRBJ2-7	CASMEMLLTYEQYF	TGTGCCAGCATGGAGATGCTGTTGACCTACGAGCAGTACTTC
TRBD2	.	TRBV5-1	TRBJ2-5	CASSLDPSGGGQETQYF	TGCGCCAGCAGCCTGGACCCTAGCGGGGGAGGGCAAGAGACCCAGTACTTC
TRBD1	.	TRBV29-1	TRBJ2-1	CSVEGQGHNEQFF	TGCAGCGTGGAGGGACAGGGCCACAATGAGCAGTTCTTC
TRBD1	.	TRBV19	TRBJ2-6	CASSPPSQGAFGANVLTF	TGTGCCAGTAGTCCGCCTTCACAGGGGGCCTTTGGGGCCAACGTCCTGACTTTC
.	.	TRBV14	TRBJ1-1	CASSYAGNTEAFF	TGTGCCAGCAGCTACGCAGGGAACACTGAAGCTTTCTTT
.	once	TRBV19	TRBJ1-5	CASKGGQGTASNQPQHF	TGTGCCAGTAAAGGGGGACAAGGTACCGCTAGCAATCAGCCCCAGCATTTT
TRBD1	.	TRBV7-9	TRBJ1-5	CASSLYRDRGWNQPQHF	TGTGCCAGCAGCTTATACCGGGACAGGGGCTGGAATCAGCCCCAGCATTTT
.	.	TRBV29-1	TRBJ1-1	CSASLGASTEAFF	TGCAGCGCATCGTTGGGAGCGTCCACTGAAGCTTTCTTT
.	few	TRBV28	TRBJ1-1	CASSRGREMNTEAFF	TGTGCCAGCAGCCGTGGACGGGAGATGAACACTGAAGCTTTCTTT
.	.	TRBV19	TRBJ1-4	CASSETGPANEKLFF	TGTGCCAGTAGTGAGACAGGCCCGGCTAATGAAAAACTGTTTTTT
TRBD1	.	TRBV5-4	TRBJ1-2	CASSSRGQDYGYTF	TGTGCCAGCAGCTCCAGGGGGCAGGACTATGGCTACACCTTC
.	.	TRBV2	TRBJ1-2	CASSVEYLGGGYTF	TGTGCCAGCAGTGTGGAGTACTTAGGTGGTGGCTACACCTTC
TRBD1	.	TRBV7-8	TRBJ2-5	CASSLGQGLETQYF	TGTGCCAGCAGCTTAGGACAGGGATTGGAGACCCAGTACTTC
TRBD1	.	TRBV19	TRBJ2-5	CASRDRGEETQYF	TGTGCCAGCCGGGACAGGGGAGAAGAGACCCAGTACTTC
.	.	TRBV5-8	TRBJ1-5	CASTLGALGQPQHF	TGTGCCAGCACTTTGGGGGCTCTCGGTCAGCCCCAGCATTTT
.	.	TRBV5-1	TRBJ1-1	CASSLFGRGTNTEAFF	TGCGCCAGCAGCTTGTTCGGGCGGGGAACGAACACTGAAGCTTTCTTT
TRBD1	.	TRBV6-6	TRBJ2-3	CASSPGTGSRTENF	TGTGCCAGCAGTCCCGGGACAGGGTCTAGGACGGAAAATTTT
TRBD2	.	TRBV5-4	TRBJ2-1	CASSLERGGEQFF	TGTGCCAGCAGCTTGGAGCGGGGGGGTGAGCAGTTCTTC
.	.	TRBV7-9	TRBJ2-3	CASSLVLTRTDTQYF	TGTGCCAGCAGCTTAGTACTAACGAGGACAGATACGCAGTATTTT
.	.	TRBV29-1	TRBJ1-4	CSVDRGRSGEKLFF	TGCAGCGTTGATCGTGGGAGGAGCGGTGAAAAACTGTTTTTT
.	few	TRBV5-4	TRBJ1-1	CASSSQGRRNTEAFF	TGTGCCAGCAGCTCGCAGGGAAGGCGGAACACTGAAGCTTTCTTT
.	few	TRBV5-1	TRBJ1-1	CASSLDGESAFF	TGCGCCAGCAGCTTGGACGGGGAGTCAGCTTTCTTT
.	.	TRBV6-1	TRBJ2-5	CASAIAVQETQYF	TGTGCCAGCGCTATAGCGGTCCAAGAGACCCAGTACTTC
.	.	TRBV5-1	TRBJ2-1	CASSLTNRDNEQFF	TGCGCCAGCAGCTTGACCAACCGGGACAATGAGCAGTTCTTC
.	.	TRBV6-5	TRBJ2-4	CASSPAGAKNIQYF	TGTGCCAGCAGTCCAGCGGGAGCCAAAAACATTCAGTACTTC